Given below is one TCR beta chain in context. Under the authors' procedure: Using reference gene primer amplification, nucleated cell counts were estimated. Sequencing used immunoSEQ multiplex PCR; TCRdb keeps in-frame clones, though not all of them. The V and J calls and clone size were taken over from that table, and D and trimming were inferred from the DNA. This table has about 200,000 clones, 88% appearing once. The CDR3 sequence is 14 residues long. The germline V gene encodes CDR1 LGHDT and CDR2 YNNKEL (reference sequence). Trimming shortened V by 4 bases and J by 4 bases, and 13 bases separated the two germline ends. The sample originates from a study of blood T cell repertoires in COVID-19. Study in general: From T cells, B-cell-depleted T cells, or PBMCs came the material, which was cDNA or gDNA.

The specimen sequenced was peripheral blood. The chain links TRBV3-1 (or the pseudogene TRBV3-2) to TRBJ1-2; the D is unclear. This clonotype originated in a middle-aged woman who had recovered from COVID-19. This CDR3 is CASSPRGSGYGYTF. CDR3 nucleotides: TGTGCCAGCAGCCCCCGGGGATCAGGCTATGGCTACACCTTC.